These T cell receptor beta chains were read from a single sample in a study of early T cells in non-severe SARS-CoV-2 infection. TCRdb fed the 5' RACE reads into MiXCR, producing one record per CDR3 protein. The profile shows more than 75,000 distinct CDR3 sequences, around 13% of them singletons. Sequenced material: whole blood. These receptors were taken from an adult who was a healthcare worker with PCR-confirmed SARS-CoV-2 infection or an uninfected control (not recorded which). Both conserved end residues are part of each CDR3. The D gene is left open where the match is weak. Clone size is shown for a subset of rows, as once, few, many or a class of expanded clone.

D gene	clone size	V gene	J gene	CDR3 protein	CDR3 DNA
TRBD2	few	TRBV11-1	TRBJ2-7	CASSSTSGSYEQYF	TGTGCCAGCAGCTCCACTAGCGGGTCCTACGAGCAGTACTTC
-	-	TRBV5-6	TRBJ1-6	CASSLHRAFSHF	TGTGCCAGCAGCTTACACAGGGCCTTTAGCCACTTT
TRBD1	few	TRBV6-5	TRBJ1-1	CASSNRQGGEAFF	TGTGCCAGCAGCAACCGACAGGGCGGTGAAGCTTTCTTT
TRBD1	-	TRBV6-2/TRBV6-3	TRBJ2-5	CASVTGAVETQYF	TGTGCCAGCGTGACAGGGGCCGTAGAGACCCAGTACTTC
-	many	TRBV7-9	TRBJ1-1	CASSLGGQASEAFF	TGTGCCAGCAGCTTAGGGGGTCAGGCCTCTGAAGCTTTCTTT
-	few	TRBV3-2	TRBJ1-4	CASSQGTGELKNCFF	-
-	-	TRBV3-1	TRBJ2-7	CASSQGREGEQYF	TGTGCCAGCAGCCAAGGCAGAGAGGGCGAGCAGTACTTC
-	few	TRBV4-3	TRBJ2-2	CASSQDPPRGAGELFF	TGCGCCAGCAGCCAAGATCCTCCCAGAGGGGCCGGGGAGCTGTTTTTT
TRBD1	-	TRBV5-1	TRBJ2-2	CASSGGQGATGELFF	TGCGCCAGCAGCGGGGGACAGGGGGCGACCGGGGAGCTGTTTTTT
-	many	TRBV7-9	TRBJ1-4	CASSLAREATNEKLFF	TGTGCCAGCAGCTTAGCAAGGGAGGCAACTAATGAAAAACTGTTTTTT
-	-	TRBV12-3/TRBV12-4	TRBJ1-1	CASRVQVNTEAFF	TGTGCCAGCAGGGTACAGGTAAATACTGAAGCTTTCTTT
TRBD1	-	TRBV7-6	TRBJ2-3	CASSLVLRDSSTDTQYF	TGTGCCAGCAGCTTAGTTCTGAGGGACAGCTCCACAGATACGCAGTATTTT
-	-	TRBV5-6	TRBJ2-1	CASSTDHNEQFF	TGTGCCAGCAGCACCGATCACAATGAGCAGTTCTTC
-	few	TRBV7-2	TRBJ2-5	CASSLSAQETQYF	TGTGCCAGCAGCTTATCAGCACAAGAGACCCAGTACTTC
TRBD2	-	TRBV5-4	TRBJ2-3	CASSLGTSGGRDTQYF	TGTGCCAGCAGCCTAGGGACTAGCGGGGGGAGAGATACGCAGTATTTT
-	-	TRBV7-9	TRBJ2-1	CASSSNQGRPYNEQFF	TGTGCCAGCAGCTCAAACCAGGGGAGGCCCTACAATGAGCAGTTCTTC
-	many	TRBV11-2	TRBJ2-3	CASSLEIRGAVDTQYF	TGTGCCAGCAGCTTAGAGATTCGGGGGGCCGTAGATACGCAGTATTTT